Listed below are T cell receptor beta chains from one sample, sequenced in a study of blood T cell repertoires in COVID-19. Assay: immunoSEQ multiplex PCR; the TCRdb copy retains only in-frame clones and omits some. Altogether about 160,000 clones are present, approximately 88% being singletons, with the ten largest covering around 8.4%. Source material: peripheral blood. These receptors all stem from a woman of 80 years or more with active or convalescent COVID-19. Each CDR3 is given with its conserved first and last residue. The D gene is left open where the match is weak. The listing skips clone size in some rows; elsewhere it reads once, few, many or a size class.

v_call,d_call,j_call,clone_size,cdr3_nt,cdr3_aa
TRBV19,NA,TRBJ1-2,NA,TGTGCCAGTAGTATGAATCTGGCAGTCGTCCACTATGGCTACACCTTC,CASSMNLAVVHYGYTF
TRBV11-3,NA,TRBJ1-5,NA,TGTGCCAGCAGTGGAGGGGATAATCAGCCCCAGCATTTT,CASSGGDNQPQHF
TRBV7-2,TRBD2,TRBJ2-5,NA,TGTGCCAGCAGCTTTGGGACACTCAGACTAGCGGGGAACCAAGAGACCCAGTACTTC,CASSFGTLRLAGNQETQYF
TRBV10-3,TRBD1,TRBJ1-1,NA,TGTGCCATCAGTGGGACAGGGTTATTGGCTTTCTTT,CAISGTGLLAFF
TRBV30,TRBD1,TRBJ2-1,NA,TGTGCCTGGAGTGGAACGGGACAGGGGTCTGATGAGCAGTTCTTC,CAWSGTGQGSDEQFF
TRBV7-2,TRBD1,TRBJ2-7,NA,TGTGCCAGCAGCTCCCGGGACAGGGTTATCAGAGGAGAGCAGTACTTC,CASSSRDRVIRGEQYF
TRBV3-1/TRBV3-2,NA,TRBJ1-5,NA,TGTGCCAGCAGCTGGGGGGACCAGCCCCAGCATTTT,CASSWGDQPQHF
TRBV18,NA,TRBJ1-2,NA,TGTGCCAGCTCATCACAGAGTATTGATGGCTACACCTTC,CASSSQSIDGYTF
TRBV6-5,NA,TRBJ1-2,NA,TGTGCCAGCAGTTACTCGAGTTCCGCCTATGGCTACACCTTC,CASSYSSSAYGYTF
TRBV18,TRBD2,TRBJ2-7,NA,TGTGCCAGCTCACCACCGAGCGGGAACTACGAGCAGTACTTC,CASSPPSGNYEQYF
TRBV12-3/TRBV12-4,NA,TRBJ2-7,NA,TGTGCCAGCAGTTTTCGAGGCTACGAGCAGTACTTC,CASSFRGYEQYF
TRBV6-5,NA,TRBJ1-4,NA,TGTGCCAGCAGTTACTCAAGCGGGACATCTAATGAAAAACTGTTTTTT,CASSYSSGTSNEKLFF
TRBV7-2,TRBD1,TRBJ1-2,NA,TGTGCCAGCAGCCCCCGCCCGGGGACAGGGGACGGTGGCTACACCTTC,CASSPRPGTGDGGYTF
TRBV19,TRBD2,TRBJ2-5,once,TGTGCCAGTAGTAGACCGGGACTAGCGGGGGGGCGAGAGACCCAGTACTTC,CASSRPGLAGGRETQYF
TRBV19,TRBD1,TRBJ1-1,NA,TGTGCCAGTAGTTGGGACAGAGGACGTGAAGCTTTCTTT,CASSWDRGREAFF
TRBV23-1,TRBD2,TRBJ2-7,NA,TGCGCCATAGCGGGGGGACCTTCCTCTTGGGGCTCCTACGAGCAGTACTTC,CAIAGGPSSWGSYEQYF
TRBV9,NA,TRBJ2-3,few,TGTGCCAGCAGCGTTCGATGGGCGGATACGCAGTATTTT,CASSVRWADTQYF
TRBV6-6,TRBD1,TRBJ1-1,NA,TGTGCCAGCAGTTCTGGAACAGGGGCGAGGTGGGAAGCTTTCTTT,CASSSGTGARWEAFF
TRBV5-1,NA,TRBJ2-7,once,TGCGCCAGCAGCTTCCTACAGGGTGGGGACGAGCAGTACTTC,CASSFLQGGDEQYF
TRBV5-1,NA,TRBJ1-2,NA,TGCGCCAGCAGCTCAGGGATGTCGGGCGTTTCCTATGGCTACACCTTC,CASSSGMSGVSYGYTF
TRBV20-1,NA,TRBJ2-3,once,TGCAGTGCTAGTAGGGGCGGCACAGATACGCAGTATTTT,CSASRGGTDTQYF